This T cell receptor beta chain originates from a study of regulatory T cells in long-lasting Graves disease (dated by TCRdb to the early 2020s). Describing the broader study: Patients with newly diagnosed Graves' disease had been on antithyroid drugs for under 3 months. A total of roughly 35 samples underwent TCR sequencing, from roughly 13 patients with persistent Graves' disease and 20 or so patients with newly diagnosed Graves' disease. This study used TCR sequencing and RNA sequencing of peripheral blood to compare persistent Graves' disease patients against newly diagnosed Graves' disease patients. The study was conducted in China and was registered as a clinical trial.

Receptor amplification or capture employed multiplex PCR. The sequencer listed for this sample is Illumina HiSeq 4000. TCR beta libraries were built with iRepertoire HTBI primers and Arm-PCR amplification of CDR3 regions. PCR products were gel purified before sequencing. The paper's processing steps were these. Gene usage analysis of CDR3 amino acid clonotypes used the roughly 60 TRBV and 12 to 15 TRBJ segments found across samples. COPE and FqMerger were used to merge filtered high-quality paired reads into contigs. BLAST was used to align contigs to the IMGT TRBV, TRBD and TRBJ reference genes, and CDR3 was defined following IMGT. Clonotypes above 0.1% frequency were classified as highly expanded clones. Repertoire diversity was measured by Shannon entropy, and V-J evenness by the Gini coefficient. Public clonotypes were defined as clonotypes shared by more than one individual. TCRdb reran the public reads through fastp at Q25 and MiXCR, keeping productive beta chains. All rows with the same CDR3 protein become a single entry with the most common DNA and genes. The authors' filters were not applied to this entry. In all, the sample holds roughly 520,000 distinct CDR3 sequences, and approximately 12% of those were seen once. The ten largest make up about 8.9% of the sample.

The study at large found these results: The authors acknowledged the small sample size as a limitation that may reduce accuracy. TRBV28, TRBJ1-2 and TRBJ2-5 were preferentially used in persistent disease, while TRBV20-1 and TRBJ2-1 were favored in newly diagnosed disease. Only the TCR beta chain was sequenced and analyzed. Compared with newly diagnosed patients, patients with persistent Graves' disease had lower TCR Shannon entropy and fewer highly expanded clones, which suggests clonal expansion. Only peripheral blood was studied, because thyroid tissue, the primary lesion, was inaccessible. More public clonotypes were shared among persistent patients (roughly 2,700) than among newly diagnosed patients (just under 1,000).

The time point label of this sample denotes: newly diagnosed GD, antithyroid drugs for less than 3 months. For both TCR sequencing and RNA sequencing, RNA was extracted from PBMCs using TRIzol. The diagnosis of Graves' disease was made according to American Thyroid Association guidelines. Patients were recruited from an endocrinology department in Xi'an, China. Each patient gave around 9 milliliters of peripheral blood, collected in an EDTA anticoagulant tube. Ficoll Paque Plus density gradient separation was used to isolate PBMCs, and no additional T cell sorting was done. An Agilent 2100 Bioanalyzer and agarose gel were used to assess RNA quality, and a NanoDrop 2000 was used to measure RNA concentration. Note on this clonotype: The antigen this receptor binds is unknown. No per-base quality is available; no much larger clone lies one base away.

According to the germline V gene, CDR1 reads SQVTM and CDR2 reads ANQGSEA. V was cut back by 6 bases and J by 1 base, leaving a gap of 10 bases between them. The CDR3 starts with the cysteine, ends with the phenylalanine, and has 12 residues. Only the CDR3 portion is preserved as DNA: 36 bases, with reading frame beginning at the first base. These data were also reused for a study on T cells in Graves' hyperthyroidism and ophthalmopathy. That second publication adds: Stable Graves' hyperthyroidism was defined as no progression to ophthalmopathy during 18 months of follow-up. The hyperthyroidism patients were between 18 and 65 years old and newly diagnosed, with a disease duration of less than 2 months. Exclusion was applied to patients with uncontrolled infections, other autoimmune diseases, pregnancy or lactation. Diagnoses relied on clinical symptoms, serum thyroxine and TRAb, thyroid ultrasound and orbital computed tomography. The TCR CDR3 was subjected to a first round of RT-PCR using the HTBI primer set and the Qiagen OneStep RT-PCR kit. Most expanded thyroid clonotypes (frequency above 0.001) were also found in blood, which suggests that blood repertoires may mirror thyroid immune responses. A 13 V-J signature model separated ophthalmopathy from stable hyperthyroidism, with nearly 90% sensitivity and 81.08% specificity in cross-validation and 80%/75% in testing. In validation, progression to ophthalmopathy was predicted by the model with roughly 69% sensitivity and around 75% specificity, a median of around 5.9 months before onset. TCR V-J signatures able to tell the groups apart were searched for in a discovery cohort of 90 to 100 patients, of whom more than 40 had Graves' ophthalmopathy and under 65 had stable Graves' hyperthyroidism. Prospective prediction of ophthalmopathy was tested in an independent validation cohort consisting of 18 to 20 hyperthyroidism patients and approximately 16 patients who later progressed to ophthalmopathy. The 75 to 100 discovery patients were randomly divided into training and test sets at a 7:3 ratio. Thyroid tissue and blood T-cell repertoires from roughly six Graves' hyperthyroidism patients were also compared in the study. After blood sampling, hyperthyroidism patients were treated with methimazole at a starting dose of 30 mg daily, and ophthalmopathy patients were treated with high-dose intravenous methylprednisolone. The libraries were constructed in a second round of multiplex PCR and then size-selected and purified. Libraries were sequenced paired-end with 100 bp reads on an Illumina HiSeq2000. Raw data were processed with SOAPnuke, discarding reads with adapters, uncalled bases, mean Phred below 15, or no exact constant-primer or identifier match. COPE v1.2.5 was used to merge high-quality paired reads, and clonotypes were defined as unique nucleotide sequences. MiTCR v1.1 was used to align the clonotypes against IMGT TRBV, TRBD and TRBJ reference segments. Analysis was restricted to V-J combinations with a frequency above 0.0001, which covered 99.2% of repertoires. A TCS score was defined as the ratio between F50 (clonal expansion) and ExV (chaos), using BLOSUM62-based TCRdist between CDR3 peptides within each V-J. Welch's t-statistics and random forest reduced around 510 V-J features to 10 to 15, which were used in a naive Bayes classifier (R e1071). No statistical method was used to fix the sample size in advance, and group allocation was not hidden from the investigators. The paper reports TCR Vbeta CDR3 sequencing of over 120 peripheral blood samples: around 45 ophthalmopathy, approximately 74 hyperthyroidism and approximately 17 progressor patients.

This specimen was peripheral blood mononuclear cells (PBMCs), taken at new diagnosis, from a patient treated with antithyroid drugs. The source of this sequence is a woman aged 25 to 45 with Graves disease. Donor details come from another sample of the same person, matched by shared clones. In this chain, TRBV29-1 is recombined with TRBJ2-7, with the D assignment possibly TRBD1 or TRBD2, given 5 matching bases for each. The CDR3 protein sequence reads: CSVGTPSYEQYF. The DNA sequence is TGCAGCGTCGGGACCCCATCCTACGAGCAGTACTTC.